The entry below gives a single TCR beta chain sequence along with its context. CDR1 is GTSNPN and CDR2 is SVGIG in the germline V gene (reference sequence). This CDR3 contains 12 residues. The ends were cut back, 0 bases at V and 5 bases at J, with 6 bases in the middle. Seattle patient enrollment occurred during active infection, with longitudinal follow-up thereafter. The sample originates from a study of blood T cell repertoires in COVID-19. Study context: Collection of acute and convalescent COVID-19 samples took place in the United States, Italy and Spain. PBMCs, B-cell-depleted T cells, or T cells were the source of the cDNA or gDNA that made up the material.

Authors' analysis steps: Amplification from reference gene primers served as the basis for estimated nucleated cell counts. Profiling relied on immunoSEQ multiplex PCR, and the TCRdb table lists in-frame clones only, not all of them. D and trimming were read from the DNA, whereas the V and J calls and clone size are those reported in that table. The table includes under 400,000 clones, approximately 87% detected once. This receptor was obtained from a woman in her thirties with COVID-19, enrolled during active disease. V gene TRBV30 combines with J gene TRBJ2-3; D gene uncertain. The sequenced sample was peripheral blood. The CDR3 region has the DNA TGTGCCTGGAGTGTACTTCAAGATACGCAGTATTTT. Translating it yields CAWSVLQDTQYF.